These 20 T cell receptor beta chains were all obtained from the same sample, sequenced in a study of human versus mouse CDR3 diversity and MHC coevolution. Repertoires were generated with immunoSEQ multiplex PCR, while TCRdb's copy carries only in-frame clones and drops some. The table has some 82,000 clones, around 93% seen once; the top ten hold 1.1% to 1.5%. The sample comprised naive CD4+ T cells from blood. Subset of the sample: CD45RO-negative CD62L-positive naive CD4 T cells. The source of these receptors is a person between 30 and 69 years old in good health.

This chain connects TRBV28 to TRBJ2-2; 7 bases fit TRBD2. This CDR3 spans 14 amino acids. Germline values: CDR1 MDHEN, CDR2 SYDVKM. Losses at the gene ends were 5 bases for V and 6 bases for J; bases not matched to a gene: 6. CDR3 sequence reads: CASSTTSVSGELFF. DNA for the CDR3: TGTGCCAGCAGTACTACTAGCGTCTCCGGGGAGCTGTTTTTT.

V gene TRBV5-4 combines with J gene TRBJ2-3; possible D gene TRBD1, 5 bases. CDR1 and CDR2 (germline): SGHNT, YYREEE (reference sequence). The CDR3 runs 15 residues. The V and J ends lost 8 bases and 0 bases respectively, with 16 bases between them. CDR3 sequence reads: CASGAQRPSTDTQYF. CDR3 nucleotides: TGTGCCAGTGGGGCGCAGCGACCTAGCACAGATACGCAGTATTTT.

The V gene is TRBV6-1, the J gene TRBJ2-7; 8 bases are shared with TRBD1. The CDR3 spans 16 residues. The junction had 10 bases not matched to a gene; V was cut back by 2 bases and J by 4 bases. Looked up from germline, CDR1 is MNHNS and CDR2 is SASEGT. CDR3 amino acids: CASSERSDRVPYEQYF. The DNA for the CDR3 is TGTGCCAGCAGTGAACGATCGGACAGGGTCCCATACGAGCAGTACTTC.

The chain's CDR3 is CASSVSPQGATYEQYF. The CDR3 nucleotides read TGTGCCAGCAGTGTGTCCCCACAGGGGGCGACCTACGAGCAGTACTTC. This chain connects TRBV6-1 to TRBJ2-7, with 9 bases aligning to TRBD1. After removal of 4 bases from V and 2 bases from J, the junction contained 9 bases not matched to a gene. From germline, CDR1 is MNHNS and CDR2 SASEGT. This CDR3 has 16 residues.

This clone was seen just once. The CDR3 sequence is CASSSNWAMEQFF. Written as DNA, the CDR3 is TGTGCCAGCAGCTCCAACTGGGCAATGGAGCAGTTCTTC. J is TRBJ2-1 and V is TRBV7-6; D remains ambiguous. Germline CDR1 is SGHVS and CDR2 is FNYEAQ. The ends were cut back, 4 bases at V and 10 bases at J, with 14 bases in the middle. The CDR3 is 13 residues long.

Concerning this clone itself: Other DNA variants within this sample encode the same CDR3. The chain has TRBV7-2 and TRBJ2-2, with D uncertain. The CDR3 has 12 residues. The germline CDR1 and CDR2 sequences are SGHTA and FQGNSA. Trimming took off 4 bases at V and 8 bases at J, with 8 bases between the two ends. The CDR3 bases are TGTGCCAGCAGCTCAGGAACGGGGGAGCTGTTTTTT. Protein: CASSSGTGELFF.

The V call is TRBV9, the J call TRBJ1-4; tentative D call: TRBD1 (5 bases). Trimming stripped 3 bases from V and 0 bases from J, with 9 bases between. The CDR3 has 15 amino acids. Germline V gives CDR1 SGDLS, CDR2 YYNGEE. The CDR3 nucleotides read TGTGCCAGCAGCGGAGCGACAGCAACTAATGAAAAACTGTTTTTT. It translates to CASSGATATNEKLFF.

V usage is TRBV7-2 and J usage is TRBJ2-7; TRBD1 aligns across 7 bases. This CDR3 spans 18 amino acids. The V and J ends lost 1 base and 0 bases, in that order; junction bases with no gene match: 12. Germline-derived CDR1 and CDR2 are SGHTA and FQGNSA. The CDR3 DNA follows: TGTGCCAGCAGCTTAGTTGGGGTGGGACAGTCCGCCTCCTACGAGCAGTACTTC. Translation gives CASSLVGVGQSASYEQYF.

V gene TRBV2 combines with J gene TRBJ2-3; 8 bases map to TRBD1. The CDR3 sequence is 14 residues long. With V trimmed by 7 bases and J by 3 bases, 6 bases remained unmatched. Germline values: CDR1 SNHLY, CDR2 FYNNEI. CDR3 bases: TGTGCCAGCACCCGGACAGGGAGGACAGATACGCAGTATTTT. As protein: CASTRTGRTDTQYF.

In DNA form, the CDR3 reads TGCGCCAGCAGCCCGGGGGGGACAGCGAGCTCCTACGAGCAGTACTTC. It translates to CASSPGGTASSYEQYF. V gene TRBV5-1 combines with J gene TRBJ2-7; TRBD2 might be the D (8 bases). Germline lookup yields CDR1 SGHRS and CDR2 YFSETQ. There are 16 residues in the CDR3. Trimming removed 4 bases from V and 0 bases from J, with 17 bases in between.

J is TRBJ2-5 and V is TRBV9; maybe TRBD2 (6 bases). This CDR3 comprises 14 residues. The V end lost 4 bases, the J end lost 4 bases, and 14 bases lay between the germline ends. Germline loops: CDR1 SGDLS, CDR2 YYNGEE. The CDR3 region is CASSTTIAAETQYF. Here the CDR3 DNA reads TGTGCCAGCAGCACCACCATAGCGGCAGAGACCCAGTACTTC.

The gene calls are TRBV10-3 and TRBJ2-7; D call uncertain. Looked up from germline, CDR1 is ENHRY and CDR2 is SYGVKD. This CDR3 has 15 residues. With 0 bases removed from V and 0 bases from J, the gap between germline ends came to 9 bases. The CDR3 is CAISESETASYEQYF. In nucleotides, the CDR3 is TGTGCCATCAGTGAGTCGGAGACGGCCTCCTACGAGCAGTACTTC.

The rearrangement uses TRBV2 and TRBJ1-1, with 9 bases matching TRBD1. This CDR3 contains 13 residues. The V segment lost 6 bases and the J segment 6 bases; nucleotides outside the gene matches: 5. Germline CDR1 reads SNHLY; CDR2 reads FYNNEI. The CDR3 region has the DNA TGTGCCAGCAGAGGGGGACAGGGATCTGAAGCTTTCTTT. It yields the protein CASRGGQGSEAFF.

This chain uses TRBV29-1 with TRBJ2-7, with D maybe TRBD1 (5 bases). The V end lost 2 bases, the J end lost 2 bases, and 7 bases lay between the germline ends. CDR3 length equals 12 residues. Germline V gene data show CDR1 as SQVTM and CDR2 as ANQGSEA. The CDR3 protein is CSVETRAYEQYF. The CDR3 DNA reads TGCAGCGTTGAAACCAGGGCCTACGAGCAGTACTTC.

This rearrangement joins TRBV6-5 to TRBJ2-7; weak D call: TRBD2 (5 bases). CDR3 length equals 14 residues. The V and J ends lost 6 bases and 5 bases respectively, with 17 bases between them. Germline V gene data show CDR1 as MNHEY and CDR2 as SVGAGI. The CDR3 reads CASRSRGSPNEQYF. The CDR3 bases are TGTGCCAGCAGGTCCCGGGGATCCCCTAACGAGCAGTACTTC.

In its sample, this clone was seen a few times. This chain uses TRBV6-4 with TRBJ1-2; 8 bases agree with TRBD1. Germline V gives CDR1 MRHNA, CDR2 SNTAGT. Germline trimming cut 0 bases from V and 10 bases from J; bases unmatched to any gene: 13. The CDR3 is 16 residues long. The CDR3 region has the DNA TGTGCCAGCAGTGACTCAGGGACAGGTGCCCTCGATGACTACACCTTC. Amino acids: CASSDSGTGALDDYTF.

The gene calls are TRBV5-1 and TRBJ2-6; D gene uncertain. The germline V and J ends were trimmed by 4 bases and 0 bases, with 8 bases remaining between them. The CDR3 loop spans 15 amino acids. Germline values: CDR1 SGHRS, CDR2 YFSETQ. CDR3 DNA: TGCGCCAGCAGCCCGGTCGTCTCTGGGGCCAACGTCCTGACTTTC. Its translation is CASSPVVSGANVLTF.

The rearrangement joins TRBV19 to TRBJ1-6; TRBD1 matches 11 bases. Germline trimming cut 7 bases from V and 8 bases from J; bases unmatched to any gene: 4. The CDR3 runs 14 residues. The germline V gene has CDR1 LNHDA and CDR2 SQIVND (reference sequence). The CDR3, as DNA: TGTGCCAGTACCGCGGACAGGGGGCATTCACCCCTCCACTTT. Translation: CASTADRGHSPLHF. Full variable domain (missing parts from reference TRBV19 and TRBJ1-6): DGGITQSPKYLFRKEGQNVTLSCEQNLNHDAMYWYRQDPGQGLRLIYYSQIVNDFQKGDIAEGYSVSREKKESFPLTVTSAQKNPTAFYLCASTADRGHSPLHFGNGTRLTVT.

V usage is TRBV6-1 and J usage is TRBJ1-1; 8 bases agree with TRBD1. Germline assignment: CDR1 MNHNS and CDR2 SASEGT. This CDR3 contains 14 residues. V lost 8 bases to trimming and J lost 0 bases; unmatched junction nucleotides: 5. The CDR3 sequence: CASLRQGMNTEAFF. The DNA for the CDR3 is TGTGCCAGCCTGAGACAGGGGATGAACACTGAAGCTTTCTTT.

This clone appeared once. The J gene is TRBJ2-7, the V gene TRBV7-9; 8 positions agree with TRBD1. V shed 4 bases and J 7 bases; nucleotides not matched to a gene: 15. The CDR3 extends over 16 amino acids. Germline V CDR1 and CDR2: SEHNR, FQNEAQ (reference sequence). The DNA for the CDR3 is TGTGCCAGCAGCTCCCAGGGGGCGGGTGGTGTATTTGAGCAGTACTTC. Protein: CASSSQGAGGVFEQYF.